These 29 T cell receptor beta chains share one sample of origin, sequenced in a study of cytomegalovirus exposure and HLA in healthy donors. Using immunoSEQ multiplex PCR, the repertoire was profiled, and TCRdb retains in-frame clones only, with some absent. The profile shows roughly 310,000 clones, roughly 87% of them singletons. The sequenced sample consisted of PBMCs. Every receptor here comes from a man younger than 40 in good health and CMV-seronegative.

V gene TRBV10-1 combines with J gene TRBJ2-2; D remains unclear. Deletions cut 0 bases from V and 6 bases from J, with 14 bases between. This CDR3 is built from 16 residues. Germline V gene data show CDR1 as WNHNN and CDR2 as SYGVQD (reference sequence). CDR3 nucleotide sequence: TGCGCCAGCAGTGAGTCCCAATTGGCCCGTGCCGGGGAGCTGTTTTTT. It translates to CASSESQLARAGELFF.

The gene calls are TRBV7-9 and TRBJ2-1; D may be TRBD2 (7 bases). Germline V gives CDR1 SEHNR, CDR2 FQNEAQ (reference sequence). V lost 3 bases and J 2 bases, leaving 11 bases between the germline ends. This CDR3 has 15 residues. In DNA, the CDR3 is TGTGCCAGCAGCTTGCGGGGGCCCACCTACAATGAGCAGTTCTTC. Protein product: CASSLRGPTYNEQFF.

The gene calls are TRBV6-5 and TRBJ2-7; D unclear. The CDR3 consists of 14 residues. Trimming shortened V by 6 bases and J by 2 bases, and 14 bases separated the two germline ends. CDR1 and CDR2 from the germline V gene are MNHEY and SVGAGI. The CDR3 is CASSLGPVPYEQYF. DNA for the CDR3: TGTGCCAGCAGCCTCGGTCCTGTTCCCTACGAGCAGTACTTC.

This chain uses TRBV6-5 with TRBJ2-2; possibly TRBD1 for D (5 bases). Germline CDR1 MNHEY, CDR2 SVGAGI. With 6 bases removed from V and 4 bases from J, the gap between germline ends came to 12 bases. The CDR3 runs to 14 residues. CDR3 sequence (DNA): TGTGCCAGCAGGGGCGACAGACGCACCGGGGAGCTGTTTTTT. Encoded protein: CASRGDRRTGELFF.

This clone appeared many times. The chain carries TRBV6-4 and TRBJ1-6, with D perhaps TRBD1 (5 bases). V lost 6 bases and J lost 7, with 10 bases in between. Germline V lookup: CDR1 MRHNA, CDR2 SNTAGT. CDR3 length equals 13 residues. The CDR3: CASSKTENSPLHF. The DNA of the CDR3 is TGTGCCAGCAGCAAGACAGAAAATTCACCCCTCCACTTT.

This sequence joins TRBV5-6 and TRBJ2-3; TRBD2 matches 11 bases. The CDR3 extends over 17 amino acids. Germline V gene sequence: CDR1 SGHDT, CDR2 YYEEEE. J was trimmed by 1 base and V by 2 bases; bases with no gene match: 6. Here the CDR3 DNA reads TGTGCCAGCAGCTTTCCCTATAGCGGGGGGGGCACAGATACGCAGTATTTT. Protein: CASSFPYSGGGTDTQYF.

This clone has just one count. This chain joins TRBV7-2 and TRBJ1-5, with 7 bases matching TRBD1. The germline CDR1 and CDR2 sequences are SGHTA and FQGNSA. This CDR3 has 15 residues. V was clipped by 1 base and J by 3 bases; unmatched bases: 3. CDR3 in amino acids: CASSLEQGFNQPQHF. In DNA form, the CDR3 reads TGTGCCAGCAGCTTAGAACAGGGGTTCAATCAGCCCCAGCATTTT. The full variable domain, completed using reference TRBV7-2 and TRBJ1-5, is GAGVSQSPSNKVTEKGKDVELRCDPISGHTALYWYRQSLGQGLEFLIYFQGNSAPDKSGLPSDRFSAERTGGSVSTLTIQRTQQEDSAVYLCASSLEQGFNQPQHFGDGTRLSIL.

The count of this clone is one. The genes are TRBV10-3 and TRBJ2-4, with D possibly being TRBD2 (6 bases). CDR1 and CDR2 from the germline V gene are ENHRY and SYGVKD. CDR3 length: 17 residues. V gave up 4 bases and J gave up 0 bases, with 16 bases separating them. CDR3 bases: TGTGCCATCAGTGTCGAGCCCCCGGGACTAGCCAAAAACATTCAGTACTTC. This sequence encodes CAISVEPPGLAKNIQYF.

The CDR3 spells CASSPRIPGQNQPQHF. The CDR3 region has the DNA TGTGCCAGCAGTCCCAGAATCCCGGGACAGAATCAGCCCCAGCATTTT. The chain is built from TRBV27 and TRBJ1-5; 7 bases align to TRBD1. CDR3 size: 16 residues. The germline gives CDR1 MNHEY, CDR2 SMNVEV (reference sequence). V lost 5 bases, J lost 4 bases, and 11 bases stayed unmatched.

The chain recombines TRBV6-5 with TRBJ2-7; tentatively, D is TRBD2 (6 bases). The V end lost 0 bases, the J end lost 2 bases, and 8 bases lay between the germline ends. In germline, CDR1 is MNHEY, CDR2 SVGAGI. The CDR3 is 14 residues long. The CDR3 spells CASSYSPGAYEQYF. CDR3 coding DNA: TGTGCCAGCAGTTACTCCCCGGGGGCCTACGAGCAGTACTTC.

The rearrangement links TRBV30 to TRBJ2-1; weak D call: TRBD2 (7 bases). V lost 0 bases and J lost 6, with 18 bases in between. This CDR3 spans 16 amino acids. The germline CDR1 and CDR2 sequences are GTSNPN and SVGIG (reference sequence). CDR3 in amino acids: CAWSVSWAGARNEQFF. In DNA, the CDR3 is TGTGCCTGGAGTGTAAGTTGGGCGGGGGCCCGCAATGAGCAGTTCTTC.

The V gene is TRBV5-1, the J gene TRBJ2-1; 9 bases are a match to TRBD2. V shed 4 bases, J shed 4 bases, and the junction held 6 bases outside the gene matches. The CDR3 consists of 15 residues. Germline CDR1 SGHRS, CDR2 YFSETQ. CDR3 protein: CASSIAGGRYNEQFF. CDR3 bases: TGCGCCAGCAGCATTGCGGGGGGGCGGTACAATGAGCAGTTCTTC.

The chain joins TRBV7-9 to TRBJ1-1, with no clear D. The CDR3 extends over 17 amino acids. Germline loops: CDR1 SEHNR, CDR2 FQNEAQ (reference sequence). V lost 2 bases, J lost 2 bases, and 18 bases lay in between. CDR3 loop: CASSLSAVAEVNTEAFF. The CDR3 coding sequence is TGTGCCAGCAGCTTAAGCGCCGTGGCAGAAGTTAACACTGAAGCTTTCTTT.

The rearrangement links TRBV2 to TRBJ2-7; TRBD1 might be the D (6 bases). The CDR3 runs 14 residues. CDR1 and CDR2 (germline): SNHLY, FYNNEI. V lost 9 bases, J lost 2 bases, and 17 bases lay in between. CDR3 protein: CARQRDISTYEQYF. The CDR3 coding sequence is TGTGCCAGGCAAAGGGACATTTCGACCTACGAGCAGTACTTC.

The chain is built from TRBV15 and TRBJ1-6; D is undetermined. Looked up from germline, CDR1 is LNHNV and CDR2 is YYDKDF (reference sequence). Trimming removed 0 bases at V and 7 bases at J, with 7 bases between. This CDR3 comprises 14 residues. The CDR3 spells CATSRDISNSPLHF. DNA for the CDR3: TGTGCCACCAGCAGAGATATAAGCAATTCACCCCTCCACTTT.

In nucleotides, the CDR3 is TGTGCCAGCTCCGGTACCTACGAGCAGTACTTC. This translates into CASSGTYEQYF. V gene TRBV6-5 combines with J gene TRBJ2-7, with D uncertain. V lost 8 bases, J lost 2 bases, and 7 bases lay in between. The CDR3 runs to 11 residues. CDR1 and CDR2 from the germline V gene are MNHEY and SVGAGI.

J is TRBJ2-1 and V is TRBV27, with 9 bases aligning to TRBD2. J gave up 8 bases and V 5 bases, and 7 bases lay outside the gene matches. Germline CDR1 is MNHEY and CDR2 is SMNVEV (reference sequence). CDR3 size: 14 residues. CDR3 residues: CASSRASGAYEQFF. CDR3 nucleotide sequence: TGTGCCAGCAGTAGGGCTAGCGGGGCATATGAGCAGTTCTTC.

This chain connects TRBV5-1 to TRBJ2-7; TRBD1 agrees at 9 bases. J gave up 1 base and V 4 bases, and 6 bases lay outside the gene matches. The CDR3 covers 15 residues. Germline CDR1 is SGHRS and CDR2 is YFSETQ. CDR3 nucleotides: TGCGCCAGCAGCCTTACCGGGACAGGGTCCTACGAGCAGTACTTC. It translates to CASSLTGTGSYEQYF.

The chain is built from TRBV5-1 and TRBJ2-7, with 7 bases aligning to TRBD1. The V and J ends lost 1 base and 0 bases, in that order; junction bases with no gene match: 7. The germline V gene encodes CDR1 SGHRS and CDR2 YFSETQ. The CDR3 is made up of 16 amino acids. The CDR3 sequence is CASSLPGAGGSYEQYF. DNA for the CDR3: TGCGCCAGCAGCTTGCCCGGGGCAGGGGGCTCCTACGAGCAGTACTTC.

V and J are TRBV4-1 and TRBJ1-4; 8 bases are shared with TRBD1. This CDR3 spans 22 amino acids. Trimming took 2 bases from V and 0 from J; bases not matched to a gene: 20. Germline V gene lookup returns CDR1 MGHRA and CDR2 YSYEKL. CDR3 nucleotide sequence: TGCGCCAGCAGCCAACGGTCGTGGGGGCAGGGGGCCAGTCTTGCAACTAATGAAAAACTGTTTTTT. Amino acid sequence: CASSQRSWGQGASLATNEKLFF.

The V call is TRBV5-1, the J call TRBJ2-7, with 10 positions matching TRBD1. Losses at the gene ends were 2 bases for V and 7 bases for J; bases not matched to a gene: 6. The CDR3 loop spans 14 amino acids. The germline CDR1 and CDR2 sequences are SGHRS and YFSETQ. The DNA for the CDR3 is TGCGCCAGCAGCTTCCAAGGGACAGGGGATGAGCAGTACTTC. It encodes CASSFQGTGDEQYF. Drawing the rest from reference TRBV5-1 and TRBJ2-7, the complete variable domain is KAGVTQTPRYLIKTRGQQVTLSCSPISGHRSVSWYQQTPGQGLQFLFEYFSETQRNKGNFPGRFSGRQFSNSRSEMNVSTLELGDSALYLCASSFQGTGDEQYFGPGTRLTVT.

This chain links TRBV7-6 with TRBJ2-7; D call uncertain. The V and J ends lost 3 bases and 3 bases respectively, with 6 bases between them. The germline V gene encodes CDR1 SGHVS and CDR2 FNYEAQ. The CDR3 runs 12 residues. The CDR3 region is CASSFGNYEQYF. The DNA for the CDR3 is TGTGCCAGCAGCTTTGGCAACTACGAGCAGTACTTC.

The chain joins TRBV6-1 to TRBJ2-6, with a weak D call TRBD1 (6 bases). Germline CDR1 reads MNHNS; CDR2 reads SASEGT. V gave up 4 bases and J gave up 0 bases, with 13 bases separating them. The CDR3 contains 17 residues. The CDR3 sequence is CASSVSLGGSGANVLTF. CDR3 DNA: TGTGCCAGCAGTGTGAGCTTAGGGGGCTCTGGGGCCAACGTCCTGACTTTC.

V is TRBV6-5 and J is TRBJ2-3; no clear D. V lost 6 bases and J 0 bases, leaving 10 bases between the germline ends. Germline V CDR1 and CDR2: MNHEY, SVGAGI. The CDR3 has 14 residues. As DNA, the CDR3 is TGTGCCAGCAGAAAGCCAGGCAGCACAGATACGCAGTATTTT. Protein product: CASRKPGSTDTQYF.

This clone was picked up one time. The chain couples TRBV13 to TRBJ1-2, with 7 bases aligning to TRBD1. Per germline, CDR1 PRHDT and CDR2 FYEKMQ (reference sequence). The CDR3 has 13 residues. V lost 4 bases, J lost 3 bases, and 2 bases stayed unmatched. In nucleotides, the CDR3 is TGTGCCAGCAGCTCAACAGGGGACTATGGCTACACCTTC. Its translation: CASSSTGDYGYTF.

This clone was observed many times. The genes are TRBV27 and TRBJ2-2, with 10 bases identical to TRBD1. Per germline, CDR1 MNHEY and CDR2 SMNVEV (reference sequence). V shed 6 bases and J 6 bases; nucleotides not matched to a gene: 10. The CDR3 sequence is 16 residues long. The CDR3 DNA reads as TGTGCCAGCAGCCAAGACAGGGGGCCGCCCTCCGGGGAGCTGTTTTTT. It yields the protein CASSQDRGPPSGELFF.

Note on this clone: This same CDR3 is encoded by further DNA sequences in the sample. The V call is TRBV5-1, the J call TRBJ1-5, with 7 positions matching TRBD1. V lost 3 bases and J lost 2; bases outside the gene matches: 2. This CDR3 is 14 amino acids long. CDR1 is SGHRS, CDR2 YFSETQ, per germline. CDR3 loop: CASSSTGGNQPQHF. The CDR3, as DNA: TGCGCCAGCAGCTCTACAGGGGGCAATCAGCCCCAGCATTTT.

The CDR3 DNA reads TGTGCCAGCAGGCAATCAGGGATGGCTGAAGCTTTCTTT. Translating gives CASRQSGMAEAFF. The V call is TRBV28, the J call TRBJ1-1; possible D gene TRBD1, 5 bases. Trimming removed 6 bases at V and 6 bases at J, with 14 bases between. Germline V gives CDR1 MDHEN, CDR2 SYDVKM. CDR3 length: 13 residues. The full variable domain, in which reference TRBV28 and TRBJ1-1 provide the parts outside the CDR3, is DVKVTQSSRYLVKRTGEKVFLECVQDMDHENMFWYRQDPGLGLRLIYFSYDVKMKEKGDIPEGYSVSREKKERFSLILESASTNQTSMYLCASRQSGMAEAFFGQGTRLTVV.

The chain links TRBV11-2 to TRBJ2-7; TRBD2 matches 10 bases. The CDR3 loop spans 15 amino acids. Germline CDR1 reads SGHAT; CDR2 reads FQNNGV. The trim removed 6 bases at V and 2 bases at J, leaving 7 bases unmatched. The CDR3 DNA follows: TGTGCCAGCAGTTCTACTAGCGGGGACACCTACGAGCAGTACTTC. Its translation: CASSSTSGDTYEQYF.